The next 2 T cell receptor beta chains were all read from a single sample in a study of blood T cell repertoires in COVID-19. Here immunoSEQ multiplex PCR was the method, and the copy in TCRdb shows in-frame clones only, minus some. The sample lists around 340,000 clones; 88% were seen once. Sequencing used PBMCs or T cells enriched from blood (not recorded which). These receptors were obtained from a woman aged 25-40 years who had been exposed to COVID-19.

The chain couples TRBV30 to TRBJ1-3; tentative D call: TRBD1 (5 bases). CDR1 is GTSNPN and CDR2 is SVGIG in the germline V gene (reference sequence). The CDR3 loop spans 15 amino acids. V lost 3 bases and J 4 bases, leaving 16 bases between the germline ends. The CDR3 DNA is TGTGCCTGGAGCAAGGGGCAGGGTCCGGGAAACACCATATATTTT. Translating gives CAWSKGQGPGNTIYF. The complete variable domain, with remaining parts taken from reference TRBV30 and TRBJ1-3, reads SQTIHQWPATLVQPVGSPLSLECTVEGTSNPNLYWYRQAAGRGLQLLFYSVGIGQISSEVPQNLSASRPQDRQFILSSKKLLLSDSGFYLCAWSKGQGPGNTIYFGEGSWLTVV.

The CDR3 region is CASSLVGVSTDTQYF. The CDR3 region has the DNA TGTGCCAGCAGTTTAGTCGGGGTCTCCACAGATACGCAGTATTTT. V usage is TRBV28 and J usage is TRBJ2-3; TRBD2 might be the D (5 bases). Trimming took off 2 bases at V and 2 bases at J, with 11 bases between the two ends. The CDR3 runs to 15 residues. Per the germline V gene, CDR1 is MDHEN and CDR2 is SYDVKM.